The clone carrying this TCR beta chain has just a few counts. Its antigen remains unidentified. Making use of molecular barcodes, quantitative 5'-RACE generated TCR beta libraries. TCRdb reprocessed the 5' RACE reads with MiXCR, giving one entry per CDR3 protein. Counted here are around 130,000 distinct CDR3 sequences, 7% to 10% occurring once; the ten biggest clones make up 2.5% to 3.5%. This entry comes from a study of CD8 T cells in ankylosing spondylitis. V lost 2 bases and J 3 bases, leaving 20 bases between the germline ends. This CDR3 is built from 18 residues. Points from the study as a whole: Previous work reported some of these motif variants in the synovial fluid and blood of reactive arthritis. Matched ankylosing spondylitis synovial fluid reportedly showed significant enrichment of disease-linked clones. Made up of about eight highly homologous variants, a TCR beta motif appeared characteristic of ankylosing spondylitis blood.

The V and J genes are TRBV12-3 or TRBV12-4 and TRBJ1-3; D is possibly TRBD1 (5 bases). The sequenced sample was blood, either unsorted or a sorted T cell fraction (not recorded which). The receptor was derived from a male donor with ankylosing spondylitis or in good health (not recorded which). The CDR3 region is CASSLRGGPLGYGNTIYF. The CDR3 nucleotides are TGTGCCAGCAGTTTACGGGGCGGGCCACTCGGATATGGAAACACCATATATTTT.